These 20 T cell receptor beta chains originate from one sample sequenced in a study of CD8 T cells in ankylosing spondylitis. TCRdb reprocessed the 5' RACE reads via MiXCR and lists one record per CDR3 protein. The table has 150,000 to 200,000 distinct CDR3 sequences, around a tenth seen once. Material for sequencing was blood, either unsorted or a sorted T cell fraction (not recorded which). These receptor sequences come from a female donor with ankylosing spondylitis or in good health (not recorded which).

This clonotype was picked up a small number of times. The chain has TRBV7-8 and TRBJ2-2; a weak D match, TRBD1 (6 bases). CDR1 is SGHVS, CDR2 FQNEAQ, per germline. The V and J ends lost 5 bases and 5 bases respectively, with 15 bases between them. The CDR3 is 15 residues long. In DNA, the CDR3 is TGTGCCAGCAGCCCAGGGGTTGAGTCGACCGGGGAGCTGTTTTTT. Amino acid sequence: CASSPGVESTGELFF.

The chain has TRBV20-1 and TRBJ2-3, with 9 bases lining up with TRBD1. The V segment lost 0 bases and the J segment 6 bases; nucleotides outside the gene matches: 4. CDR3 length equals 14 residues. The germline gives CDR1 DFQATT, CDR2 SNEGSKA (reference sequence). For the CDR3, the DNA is TGCAGTGCTAGAGATTGGGGACAGGGTGATACGCAGTATTTT. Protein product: CSARDWGQGDTQYF.

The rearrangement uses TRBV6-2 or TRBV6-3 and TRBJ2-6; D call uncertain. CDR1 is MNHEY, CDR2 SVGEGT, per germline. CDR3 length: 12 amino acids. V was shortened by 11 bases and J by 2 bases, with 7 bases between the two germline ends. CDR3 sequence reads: CAGSAGANVLTF. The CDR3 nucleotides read TGTGCCGGCTCTGCTGGGGCCAACGTCCTGACTTTC.

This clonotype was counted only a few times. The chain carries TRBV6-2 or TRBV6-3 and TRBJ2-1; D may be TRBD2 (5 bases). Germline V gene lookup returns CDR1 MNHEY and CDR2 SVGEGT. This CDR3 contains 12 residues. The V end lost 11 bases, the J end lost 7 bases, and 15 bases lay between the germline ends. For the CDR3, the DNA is TGTGCCGGAGGAGTCCGCAAGAATGAGCAGTTCTTC. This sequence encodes CAGGVRKNEQFF.

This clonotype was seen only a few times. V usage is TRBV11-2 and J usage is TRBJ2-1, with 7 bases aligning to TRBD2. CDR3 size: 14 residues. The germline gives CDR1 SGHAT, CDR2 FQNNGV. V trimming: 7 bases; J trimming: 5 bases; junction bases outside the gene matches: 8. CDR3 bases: TGTGCCAGCATGGGCGGGAGTGCCCACAATGAGCAGTTCTTC. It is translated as CASMGGSAHNEQFF.

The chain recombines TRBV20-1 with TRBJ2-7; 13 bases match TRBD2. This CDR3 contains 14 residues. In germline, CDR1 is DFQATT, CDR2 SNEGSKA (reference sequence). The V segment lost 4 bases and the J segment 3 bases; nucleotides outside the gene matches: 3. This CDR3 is CSATGTSGVYEQYF. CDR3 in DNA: TGCAGTGCTACTGGGACTAGCGGGGTCTACGAGCAGTACTTC.

The CDR3, as DNA: TGTGCCTGGAGCTCCGGGAGAAATGAGCAGTTCTTC. This encodes CAWSSGRNEQFF. V is TRBV30 and J is TRBJ2-1, with a tentative D call TRBD2 (6 bases). The CDR3 covers 12 residues. Germline lookup yields CDR1 GTSNPN and CDR2 SVGIG (reference sequence). V was trimmed by 3 bases and J by 7 bases, leaving 10 bases between them. The whole variable domain, remainder taken from reference TRBV30 and TRBJ2-1, is SQTIHQWPATLVQPVGSPLSLECTVEGTSNPNLYWYRQAAGRGLQLLFYSVGIGQISSEVPQNLSASRPQDRQFILSSKKLLLSDSGFYLCAWSSGRNEQFFGPGTRLTVL.

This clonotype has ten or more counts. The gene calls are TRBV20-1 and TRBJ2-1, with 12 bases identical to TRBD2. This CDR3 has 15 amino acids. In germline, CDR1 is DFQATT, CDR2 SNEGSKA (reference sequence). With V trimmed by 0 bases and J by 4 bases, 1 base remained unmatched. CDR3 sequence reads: CSARETSGSYNEQFF. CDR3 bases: TGCAGTGCTAGAGAGACTAGCGGGAGTTACAATGAGCAGTTCTTC.

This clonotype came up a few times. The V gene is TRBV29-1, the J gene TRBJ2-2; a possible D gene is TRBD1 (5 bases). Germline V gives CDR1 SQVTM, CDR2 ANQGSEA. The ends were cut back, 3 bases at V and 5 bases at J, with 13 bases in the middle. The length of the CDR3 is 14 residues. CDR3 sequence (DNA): TGCAGCGTTGAGGACCCGAAGGGGACCGGGGAGCTGTTTTTT. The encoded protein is CSVEDPKGTGELFF.

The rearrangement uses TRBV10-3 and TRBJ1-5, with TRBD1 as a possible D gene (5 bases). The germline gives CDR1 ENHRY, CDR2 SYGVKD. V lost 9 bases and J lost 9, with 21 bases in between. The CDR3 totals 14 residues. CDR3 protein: CAMGSGGGARPQHF. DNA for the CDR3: TGTGCCATGGGCTCCGGGGGGGGTGCCCGGCCCCAGCATTTT.

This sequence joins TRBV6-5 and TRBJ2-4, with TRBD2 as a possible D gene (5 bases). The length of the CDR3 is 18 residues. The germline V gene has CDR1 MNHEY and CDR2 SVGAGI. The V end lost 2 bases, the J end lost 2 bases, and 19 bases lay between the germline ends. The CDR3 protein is CASSYVYEPASPKNIQYF. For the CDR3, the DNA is TGTGCCAGCAGTTACGTTTATGAGCCAGCTAGCCCCAAAAACATTCAGTACTTC.

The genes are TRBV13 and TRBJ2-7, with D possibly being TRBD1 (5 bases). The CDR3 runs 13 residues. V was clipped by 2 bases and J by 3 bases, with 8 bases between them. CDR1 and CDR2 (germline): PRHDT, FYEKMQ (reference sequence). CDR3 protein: CASSLRGFYEQYF. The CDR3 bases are TGTGCCAGCAGCTTAAGGGGATTCTACGAGCAGTACTTC.

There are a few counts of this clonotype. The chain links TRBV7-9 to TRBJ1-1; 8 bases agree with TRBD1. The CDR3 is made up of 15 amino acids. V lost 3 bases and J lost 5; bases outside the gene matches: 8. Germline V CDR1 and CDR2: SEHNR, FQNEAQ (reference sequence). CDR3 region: CASSFPRTGRTEAFF. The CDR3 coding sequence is TGTGCCAGCAGCTTTCCCCGGACAGGGCGGACTGAAGCTTTCTTT. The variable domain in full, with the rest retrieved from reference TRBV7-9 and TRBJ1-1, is DTGVSQNPRHKITKRGQNVTFRCDPISEHNRLYWYRQTLGQGPEFLTYFQNEAQLEKSRLLSDRFSAERPKGSFSTLEIQRTEQGDSAMYLCASSFPRTGRTEAFFGQGTRLTVV.

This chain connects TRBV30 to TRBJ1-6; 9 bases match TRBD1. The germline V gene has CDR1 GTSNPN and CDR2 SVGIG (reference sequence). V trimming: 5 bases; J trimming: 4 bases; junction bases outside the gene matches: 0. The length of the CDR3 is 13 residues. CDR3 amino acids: CAWGTGYNSPLHF. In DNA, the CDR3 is TGTGCCTGGGGGACAGGGTATAATTCACCCCTCCACTTT. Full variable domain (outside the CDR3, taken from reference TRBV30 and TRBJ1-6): SQTIHQWPATLVQPVGSPLSLECTVEGTSNPNLYWYRQAAGRGLQLLFYSVGIGQISSEVPQNLSASRPQDRQFILSSKKLLLSDSGFYLCAWGTGYNSPLHFGNGTRLTVT.

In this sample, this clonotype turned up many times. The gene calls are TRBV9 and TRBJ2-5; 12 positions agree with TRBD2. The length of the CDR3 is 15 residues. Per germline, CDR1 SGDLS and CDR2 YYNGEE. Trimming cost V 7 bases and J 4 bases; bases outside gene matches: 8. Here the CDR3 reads CASSTTSGSSETQYF. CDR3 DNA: TGTGCCAGCTCCACGACTAGCGGGAGTTCAGAGACCCAGTACTTC.

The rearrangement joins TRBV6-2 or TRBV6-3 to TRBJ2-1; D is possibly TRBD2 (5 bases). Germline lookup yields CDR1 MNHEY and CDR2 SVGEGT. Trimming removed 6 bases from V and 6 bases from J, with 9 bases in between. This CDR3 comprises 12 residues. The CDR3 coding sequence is TGTGCCAGCAGAGGGCTAGCCAATGAGCAGTTCTTC. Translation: CASRGLANEQFF.

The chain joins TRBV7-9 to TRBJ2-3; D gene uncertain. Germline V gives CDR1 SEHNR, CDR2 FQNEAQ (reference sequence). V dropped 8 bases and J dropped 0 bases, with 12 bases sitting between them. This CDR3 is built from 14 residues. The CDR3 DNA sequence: TGTGCCAGCGGGATTAAAACTAGCACAGATACGCAGTATTTT. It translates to CASGIKTSTDTQYF.

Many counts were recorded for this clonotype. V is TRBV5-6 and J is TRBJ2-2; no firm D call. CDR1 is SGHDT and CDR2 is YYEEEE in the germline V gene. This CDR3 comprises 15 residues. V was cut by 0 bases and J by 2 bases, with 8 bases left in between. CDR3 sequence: CASSLEGPNTGELFF. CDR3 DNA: TGTGCCAGCAGCTTGGAAGGACCAAACACCGGGGAGCTGTTTTTT.

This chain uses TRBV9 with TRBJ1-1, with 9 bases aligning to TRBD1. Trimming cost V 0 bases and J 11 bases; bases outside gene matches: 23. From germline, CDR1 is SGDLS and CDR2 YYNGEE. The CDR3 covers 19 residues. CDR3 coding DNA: TGTGCCAGCAGCGTAGTTACGGGGGACAGGGTCCTCTCGTCGGACGGGGCTTTCTTT. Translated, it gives CASSVVTGDRVLSSDGAFF. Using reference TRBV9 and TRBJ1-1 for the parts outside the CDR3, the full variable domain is DSGVTQTPKHLITATGQRVTLRCSPRSGDLSVYWYQQSLDQGLQFLIQYYNGEERAKGNILERFSAQQFPDLHSELNLSSLELGDSALYFCASSVVTGDRVLSSDGAFFGQGTRLTVV.

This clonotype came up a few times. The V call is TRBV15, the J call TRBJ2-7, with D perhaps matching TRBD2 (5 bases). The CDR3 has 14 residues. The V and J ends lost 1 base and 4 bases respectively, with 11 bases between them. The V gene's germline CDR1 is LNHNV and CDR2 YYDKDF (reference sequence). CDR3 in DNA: TGTGCCACCAGCAGAGTAACGGGGTCTTACGAGCAGTACTTC. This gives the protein CATSRVTGSYEQYF.